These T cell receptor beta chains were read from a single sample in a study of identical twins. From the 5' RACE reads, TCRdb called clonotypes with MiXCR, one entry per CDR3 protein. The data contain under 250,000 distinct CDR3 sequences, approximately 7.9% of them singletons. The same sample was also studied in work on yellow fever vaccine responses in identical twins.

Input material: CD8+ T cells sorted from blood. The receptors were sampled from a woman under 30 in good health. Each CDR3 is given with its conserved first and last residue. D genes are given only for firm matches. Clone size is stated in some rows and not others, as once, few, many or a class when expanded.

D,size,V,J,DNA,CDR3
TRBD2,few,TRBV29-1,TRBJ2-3,TGCAGCGTTCTCCAGCCAAGCGGGGGGGCCACAGATACGCAGTATTTT,CSVLQPSGGATDTQYF
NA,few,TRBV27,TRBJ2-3,TGTGCCAGCAGTCCCACCCCCGGATGGAGCACAGATACGCAGTATTTT,CASSPTPGWSTDTQYF
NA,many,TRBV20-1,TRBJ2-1,TGCAGTGCTAGAGCTCTCCCCTCCAATGAGCAGTTCTTC,CSARALPSNEQFF
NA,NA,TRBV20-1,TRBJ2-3,TGCAGTGCTAGCTCCCAGGGTACAGATACGCAGTATTTT,CSASSQGTDTQYF
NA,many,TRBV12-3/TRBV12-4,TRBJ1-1,TGTGCCAGCAGTGGCAGGGAGAACACTGAAGCTTTCTTT,CASSGRENTEAFF
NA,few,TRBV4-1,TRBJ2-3,TGCGCCAGCAGCCAAGAGGGGTTTCCTGAGTCGGATACGCAGTATTTT,CASSQEGFPESDTQYF
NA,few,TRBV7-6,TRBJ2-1,TGTGCCAGCAGCTTTCCTATGGACAGCCACGACAATGAGCAGTTCTTC,CASSFPMDSHDNEQFF
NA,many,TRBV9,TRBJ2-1,TGTGCCAGCAGCGTAGAAGGGGGCTCCTACAATGAGCAGTTCTTC,CASSVEGGSYNEQFF
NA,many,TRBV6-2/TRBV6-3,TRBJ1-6,TGTGCCAGCAACCCCGGGCAAACCTTACCCCCCCTCCACTTT,CASNPGQTLPPLHF
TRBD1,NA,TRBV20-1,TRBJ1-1,TGCAGTTGGACAGGGGGCAGAGCTTTCTTT,CSWTGGRAFF
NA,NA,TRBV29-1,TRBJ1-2,TGCAGCGTTGAAGAGAGAAATGGCTACACCTTC,CSVEERNGYTF